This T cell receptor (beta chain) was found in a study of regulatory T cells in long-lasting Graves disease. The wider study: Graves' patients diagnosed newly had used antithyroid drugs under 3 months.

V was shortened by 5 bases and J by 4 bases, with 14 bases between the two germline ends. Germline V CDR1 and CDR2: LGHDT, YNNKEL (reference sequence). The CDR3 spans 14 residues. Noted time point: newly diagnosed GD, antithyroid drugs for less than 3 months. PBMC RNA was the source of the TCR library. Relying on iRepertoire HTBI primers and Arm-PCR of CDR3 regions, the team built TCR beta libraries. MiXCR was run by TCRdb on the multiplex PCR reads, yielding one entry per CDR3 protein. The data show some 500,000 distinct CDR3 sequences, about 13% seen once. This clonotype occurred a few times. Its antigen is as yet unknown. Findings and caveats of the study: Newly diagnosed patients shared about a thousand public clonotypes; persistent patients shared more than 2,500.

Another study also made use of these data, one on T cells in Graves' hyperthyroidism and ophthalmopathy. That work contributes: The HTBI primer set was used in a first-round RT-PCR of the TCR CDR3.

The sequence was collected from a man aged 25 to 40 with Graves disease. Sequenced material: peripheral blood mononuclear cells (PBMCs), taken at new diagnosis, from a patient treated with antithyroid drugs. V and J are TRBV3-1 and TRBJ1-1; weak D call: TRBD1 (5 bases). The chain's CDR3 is CASSFGARGTEAFF. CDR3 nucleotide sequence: TGTGCCAGCAGCTTCGGGGCGAGGGGCACTGAAGCTTTCTTT.